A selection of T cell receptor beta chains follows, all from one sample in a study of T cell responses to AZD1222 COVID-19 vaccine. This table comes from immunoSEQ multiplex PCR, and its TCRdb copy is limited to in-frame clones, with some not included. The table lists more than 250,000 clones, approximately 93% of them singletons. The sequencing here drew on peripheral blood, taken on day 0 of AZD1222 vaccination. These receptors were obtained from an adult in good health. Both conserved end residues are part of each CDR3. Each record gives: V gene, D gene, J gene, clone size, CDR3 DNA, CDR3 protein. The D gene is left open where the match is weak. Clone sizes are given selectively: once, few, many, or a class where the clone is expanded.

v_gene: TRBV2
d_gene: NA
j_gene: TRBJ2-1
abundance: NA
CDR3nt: TGTGCCAGCAGTGAAGCGGGCGGGACCTATCACAATGAGCAGTTCTTC
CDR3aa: CASSEAGGTYHNEQFF

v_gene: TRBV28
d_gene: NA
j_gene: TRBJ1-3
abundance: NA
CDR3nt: TGTGCCAGCAGTTTATGGGCAGGGCACTCTGGAAACACCATATATTTT
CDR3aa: CASSLWAGHSGNTIYF

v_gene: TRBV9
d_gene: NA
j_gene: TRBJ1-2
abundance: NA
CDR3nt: TGTGCCAGCAGCGTAGCTCCGGGGGCGAGGGGCTACACCTTC
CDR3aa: CASSVAPGARGYTF

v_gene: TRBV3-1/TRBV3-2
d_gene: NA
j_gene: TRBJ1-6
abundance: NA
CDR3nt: TGTGCCAGCAGCCAAGTAGCCCGGAATTCACCCCTCCACTTT
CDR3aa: CASSQVARNSPLHF

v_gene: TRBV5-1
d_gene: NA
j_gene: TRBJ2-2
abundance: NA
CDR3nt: TGCGCCAGCAGCCCTTCCATTGGGTTCGCCGGGGAGCTGTTTTTT
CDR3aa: CASSPSIGFAGELFF

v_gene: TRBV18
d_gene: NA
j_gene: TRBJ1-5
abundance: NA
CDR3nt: TGTGCCAGCTCAGACAGGAATAGCAATCAGCCCCAGCATTTT
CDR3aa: CASSDRNSNQPQHF

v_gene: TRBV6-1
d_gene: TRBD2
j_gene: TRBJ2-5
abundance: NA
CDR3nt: TGTGCCAGCAGTGAACTAGCGGGAGGAGGAGAGACCCAGTACTTC
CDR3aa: CASSELAGGGETQYF

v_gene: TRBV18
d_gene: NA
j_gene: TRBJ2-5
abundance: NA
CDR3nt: TGTGCCAGCTCACCCTGGTACCAAGAGACCCAGTACTTC
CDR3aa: CASSPWYQETQYF

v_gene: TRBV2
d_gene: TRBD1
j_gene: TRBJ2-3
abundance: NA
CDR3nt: TGTGCCAGCAGTGTGGCAGGGGGTAGCACAGATACGCAGTATTTT
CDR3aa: CASSVAGGSTDTQYF

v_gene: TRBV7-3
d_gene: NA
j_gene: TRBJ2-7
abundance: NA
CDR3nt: TGTGCCAGCAGCCCGGGGGTAGGGGTGGGCTACGAGCAGTACTTC
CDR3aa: CASSPGVGVGYEQYF

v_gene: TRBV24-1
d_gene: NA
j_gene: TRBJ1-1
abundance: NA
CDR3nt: TGTGCCACCAGTGAAGGCAGGGTGGAGAACACTGAAGCTTTCTTT
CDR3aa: CATSEGRVENTEAFF

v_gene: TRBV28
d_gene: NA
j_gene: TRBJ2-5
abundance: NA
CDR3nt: TGTGCCAGCAGTCCCGGGGTCCAAGAGACCCAGTACTTC
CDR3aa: CASSPGVQETQYF

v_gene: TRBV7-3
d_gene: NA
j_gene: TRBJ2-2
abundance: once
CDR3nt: TGTGCCAGCAGCAGAAAGTCGGGGGCGAACACCGGGGAGCTGTTTTTT
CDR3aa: CASSRKSGANTGELFF

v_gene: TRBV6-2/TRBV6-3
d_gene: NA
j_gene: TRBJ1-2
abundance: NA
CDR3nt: TGTGCCAGCAGTCTAGACATTCTTCTTGGCTACACCTTC
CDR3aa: CASSLDILLGYTF

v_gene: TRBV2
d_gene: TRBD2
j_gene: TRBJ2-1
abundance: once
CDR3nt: TGTGCCAGCGACGGGGGGAGGTTATTCTTC
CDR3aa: CASDGGRLFF

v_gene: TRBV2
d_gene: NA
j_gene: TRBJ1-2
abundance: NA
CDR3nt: TGTGCCAGCAGTGAATCGGCCTATGGCTACACCTTC
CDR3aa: CASSESAYGYTF

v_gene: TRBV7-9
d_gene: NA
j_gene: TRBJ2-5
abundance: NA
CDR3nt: TGTGCCAGCAGCTTAGGACGAGGGTACCAAGAGACCCAGTACTTC
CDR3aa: CASSLGRGYQETQYF

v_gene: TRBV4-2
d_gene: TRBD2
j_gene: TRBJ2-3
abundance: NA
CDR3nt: TGTGCCAGCAGCCAAGATGTCGGCGGGAGGGCGGCAGATACGCAGTATTTT
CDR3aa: CASSQDVGGRAADTQYF

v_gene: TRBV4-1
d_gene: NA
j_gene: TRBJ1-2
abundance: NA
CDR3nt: TGCGCCAGCAGCCAGGTGACCCCCAGTGGCTACACCTTC
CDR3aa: CASSQVTPSGYTF

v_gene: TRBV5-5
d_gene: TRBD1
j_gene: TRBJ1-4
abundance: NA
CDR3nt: TGTGCCAGCAGCCCTTTGGGGACAGGGGACGAAAAACTGTTTTTT
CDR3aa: CASSPLGTGDEKLFF

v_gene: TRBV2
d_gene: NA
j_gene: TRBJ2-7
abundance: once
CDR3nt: TGTGCCAGCAGCACGGGGAACCCCACCTACGAGCAGTACTTC
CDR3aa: CASSTGNPTYEQYF

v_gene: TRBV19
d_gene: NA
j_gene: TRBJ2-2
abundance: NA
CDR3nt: TGTGCCAGTGGAAGAAACACCGGGGAGCTGTTTTTT
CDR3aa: CASGRNTGELFF

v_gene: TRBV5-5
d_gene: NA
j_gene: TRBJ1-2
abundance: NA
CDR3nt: TGTGCCAGCAGCACGGACCGAAACTATGGCTACACCTTC
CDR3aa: CASSTDRNYGYTF

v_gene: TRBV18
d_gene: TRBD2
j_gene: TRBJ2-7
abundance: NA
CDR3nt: TGTGCCAGCTCCCCACTAGCGGGGGGGACCTACGAGCAGTACTTC
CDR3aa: CASSPLAGGTYEQYF

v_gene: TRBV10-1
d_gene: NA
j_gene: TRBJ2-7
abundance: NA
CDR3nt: TGCGCCAGCAGCCCCGTCATTAGGGGGAGAAACGAGCAGTACTTC
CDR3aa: CASSPVIRGRNEQYF

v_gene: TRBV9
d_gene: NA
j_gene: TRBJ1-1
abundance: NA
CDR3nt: TGTGCCAGCAGCGTAGCTGGACGTATGAACACTGAAGCTTTCTTT
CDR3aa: CASSVAGRMNTEAFF

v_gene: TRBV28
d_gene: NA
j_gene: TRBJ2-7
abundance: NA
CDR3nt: TGTGCCAGCAGTCCTGGAAGACTGCTTGTCTACGAGCAGTACTTC
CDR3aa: CASSPGRLLVYEQYF

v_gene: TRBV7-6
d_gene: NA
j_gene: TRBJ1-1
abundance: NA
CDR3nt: TGTGCCAGCAGCTTAGGAGGGCAGGCCACTGAAGCTTTCTTT
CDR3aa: CASSLGGQATEAFF

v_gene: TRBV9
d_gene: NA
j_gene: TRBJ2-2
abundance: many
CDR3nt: TGTGCCAGCAGCCCCCAGGGGCTTGGAGTTACCGGGGAGCTGTTTTTT
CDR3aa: CASSPQGLGVTGELFF

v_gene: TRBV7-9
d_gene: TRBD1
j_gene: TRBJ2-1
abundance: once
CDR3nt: TGTGCCAGCAGCTTGGACAGGGGGTACAATGAGCAGTTCTTC
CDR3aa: CASSLDRGYNEQFF

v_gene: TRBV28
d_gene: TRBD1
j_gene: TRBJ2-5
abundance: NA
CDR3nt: TGTGCCAGCAGTTTACAAGGATTGCAGGGGGCGCGGGAGACCCAGTACTTC
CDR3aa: CASSLQGLQGARETQYF

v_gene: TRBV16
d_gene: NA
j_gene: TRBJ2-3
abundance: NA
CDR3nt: TGTGCCAGCAGCCAATATTTGGACACCCCTAGCACAGATACGCAGTATTTT
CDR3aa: CASSQYLDTPSTDTQYF

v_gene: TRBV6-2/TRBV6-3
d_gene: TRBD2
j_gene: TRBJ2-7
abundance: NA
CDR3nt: TGTGCCAGCAGTTCTATCGGGAGGGAGACTTACGAGCAGTACTTC
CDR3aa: CASSSIGRETYEQYF

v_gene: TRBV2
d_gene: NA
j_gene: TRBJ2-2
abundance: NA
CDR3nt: TGTGCCAGCAAGGGGGAACTAGGGGACGGGGAGCTGTTTTTT
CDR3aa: CASKGELGDGELFF

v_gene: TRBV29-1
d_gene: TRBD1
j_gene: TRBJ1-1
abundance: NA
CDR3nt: TGCAGCGTAGGGTACAGCGACAGGGTCAAAACTGAAGCTTTCTTT
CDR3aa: CSVGYSDRVKTEAFF

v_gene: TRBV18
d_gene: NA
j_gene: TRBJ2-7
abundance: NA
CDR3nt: TGTGCCAGCTCACCACCGCAGGGTCGCTACGAGCAGTACTTC
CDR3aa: CASSPPQGRYEQYF

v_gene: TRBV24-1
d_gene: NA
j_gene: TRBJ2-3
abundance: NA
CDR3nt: TGTGCCACCAGTGATTTATTGGGACAACCAGCGTATTTT
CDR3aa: CATSDLLGQPAYF

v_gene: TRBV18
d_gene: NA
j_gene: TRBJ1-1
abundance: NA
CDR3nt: TGTGCCAGCTCTCGGGAGGGGCGGGCTGAAGCTTTCTTT
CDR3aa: CASSREGRAEAFF

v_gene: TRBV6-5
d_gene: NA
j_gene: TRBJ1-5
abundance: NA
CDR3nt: TGTGCCAGCAGCTCCCGGGGGGGAGGGGTTCAGCCCCAGCATTTT
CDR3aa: CASSSRGGGVQPQHF

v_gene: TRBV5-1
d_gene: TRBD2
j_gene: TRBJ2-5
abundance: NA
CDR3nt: TGCGCCAGCAGCTTGGGTAAGCGGGGGGGCGTGAAGACCCAGTACTTC
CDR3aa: CASSLGKRGGVKTQYF

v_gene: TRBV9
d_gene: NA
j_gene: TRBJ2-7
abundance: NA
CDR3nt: TGTGCCAGCAGCGGCCGGCCGGGGTACCCTGGTTCCGAGCAGTACTTC
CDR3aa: CASSGRPGYPGSEQYF

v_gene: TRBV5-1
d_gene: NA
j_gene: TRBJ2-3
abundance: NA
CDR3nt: TGCGCCAGCAGCTCGAGCCCGGGAGTTGGGACAGATACGCAGTATTTT
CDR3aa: CASSSSPGVGTDTQYF